The present TCR beta chain was sequenced within a study of cytomegalovirus exposure and HLA in healthy donors. In the study overall: In a previous analysis, some 110 million unique TCR beta sequences were found from 150 million to 200 million T cells. Whole-study findings and limits: Confirmation in vitro established that a few CMV-associated chains were specific for CMV antigens.

Donors sampled were nominally healthy, though unrecorded immune exposures were likely. Note on this clone: Its cognate antigen is unknown.

The CDR3 loop spans 16 amino acids. The germline gives CDR1 KGHSY, CDR2 FQNENV. Trimming removed 2 bases from V and 4 bases from J; junction bases left unmatched: 10. It was with 60 Vbeta and 13 Jbeta primers that the PCR ran. Some clones are missing from TCRdb's copy, which holds only in-frame ones; the method was immunoSEQ multiplex PCR. The sample totals 200,000 to 250,000 clones; its top ten clones hold 0.75% to 1%. This TCR derives from a woman aged 25 to 39 in good health and CMV-seropositive. Sample: PBMCs. The chain is built from TRBV16 and TRBJ1-2, with 7 bases lining up with TRBD1. The CDR3 protein is CASSQEVTGTAYGYTF. The CDR3 DNA follows: TGTGCCAGCAGCCAAGAGGTAACCGGGACAGCCTATGGCTACACCTTC.